This TCR beta chain comes out of a study of blood T cell repertoires in COVID-19. In the study overall: The United States, Italy and Spain provided the acute and convalescent COVID-19 samples. PBMCs, B-cell-depleted T cells, or T cells were the source of the cDNA or gDNA that made up the material.

Seattle participants joined during active infection and were tracked over time. Germline CDR1 MNHEY, CDR2 SVGEGT. CDR3 size: 16 residues. Trimming left V 4 bases short and J 0 bases short, with 13 bases between. Only in-frame clones appear in the TCRdb table, and some are missing; sequencing was by immunoSEQ multiplex PCR. The repertoire consists of a few hundred thousand clones, with around 90% occurring once and the leading ten covering roughly 7.3%. Sequenced input: peripheral blood. This rearrangement joins TRBV6-2 or TRBV6-3 to TRBJ1-3; maybe TRBD1 (5 bases). The source of this sequence is a woman between 25 and 40 years old with COVID-19, enrolled during active disease. The CDR3 region is CASSWRQPSSGNTIYF. CDR3 DNA: TGTGCCAGCAGTTGGAGACAGCCGAGCTCTGGAAACACCATATATTTT.